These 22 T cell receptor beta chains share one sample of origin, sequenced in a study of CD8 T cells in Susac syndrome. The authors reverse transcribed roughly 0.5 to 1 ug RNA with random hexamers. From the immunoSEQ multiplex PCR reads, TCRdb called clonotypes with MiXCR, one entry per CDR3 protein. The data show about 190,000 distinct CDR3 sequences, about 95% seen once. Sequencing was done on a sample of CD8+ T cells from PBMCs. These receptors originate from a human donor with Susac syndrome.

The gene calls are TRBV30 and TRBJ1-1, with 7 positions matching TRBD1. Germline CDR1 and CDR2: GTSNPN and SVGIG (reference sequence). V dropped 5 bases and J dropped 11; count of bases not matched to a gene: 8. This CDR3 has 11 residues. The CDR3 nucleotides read TGTGCCTGGGGGGACAGCTTGTTTGCTTTCTTT. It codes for CAWGDSLFAFF.

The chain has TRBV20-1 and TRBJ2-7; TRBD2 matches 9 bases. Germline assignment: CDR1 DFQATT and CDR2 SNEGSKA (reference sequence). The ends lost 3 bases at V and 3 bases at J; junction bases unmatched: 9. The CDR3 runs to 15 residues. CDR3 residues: CSARVPGRGGYEQYF. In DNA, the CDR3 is TGCAGTGCTAGGGTCCCTGGGCGGGGGGGCTACGAGCAGTACTTC.

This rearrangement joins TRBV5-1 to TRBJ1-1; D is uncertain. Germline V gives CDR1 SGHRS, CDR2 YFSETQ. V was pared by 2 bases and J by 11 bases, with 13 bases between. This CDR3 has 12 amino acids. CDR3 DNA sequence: TGCGCCAGCAGCTTCGAGGGAATAGCGGCTTTCTTT. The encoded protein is CASSFEGIAAFF.

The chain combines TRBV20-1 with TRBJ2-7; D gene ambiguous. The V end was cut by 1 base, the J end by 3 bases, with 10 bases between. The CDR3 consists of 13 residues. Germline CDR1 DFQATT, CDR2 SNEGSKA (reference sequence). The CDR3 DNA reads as TGCAGTGCTAGAGTTGAGGCTAGCTACGAGCAGTACTTC. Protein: CSARVEASYEQYF.

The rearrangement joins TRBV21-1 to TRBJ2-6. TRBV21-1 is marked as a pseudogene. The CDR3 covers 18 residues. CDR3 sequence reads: CASSKALSGPTGGNVLTF. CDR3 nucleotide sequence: TGTGCCAGCAGCAAAGCGCTTTCTGGTCCGACAGGGGGAAACGTCCTGACTTTC.

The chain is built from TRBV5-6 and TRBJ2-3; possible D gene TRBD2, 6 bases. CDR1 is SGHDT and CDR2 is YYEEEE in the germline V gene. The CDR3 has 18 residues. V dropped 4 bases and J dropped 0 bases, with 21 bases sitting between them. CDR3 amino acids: CASSVGRHGTFSTDTQYF. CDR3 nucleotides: TGTGCCAGCAGCGTAGGCCGCCATGGGACTTTTAGCACAGATACGCAGTATTTT.

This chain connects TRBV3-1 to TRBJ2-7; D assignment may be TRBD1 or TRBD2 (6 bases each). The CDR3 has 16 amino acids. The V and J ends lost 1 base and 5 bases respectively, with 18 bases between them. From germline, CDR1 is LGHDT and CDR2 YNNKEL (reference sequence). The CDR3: CASSQVQGGGGDEQYF. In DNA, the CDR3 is TGTGCCAGCAGCCAAGTTCAAGGAGGAGGGGGTGACGAGCAGTACTTC.

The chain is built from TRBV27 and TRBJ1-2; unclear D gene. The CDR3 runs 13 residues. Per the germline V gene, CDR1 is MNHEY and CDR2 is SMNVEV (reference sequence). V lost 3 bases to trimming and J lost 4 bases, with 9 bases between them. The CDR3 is CASSFRGIYGYTF. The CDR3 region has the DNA TGTGCCAGCAGTTTCCGAGGGATCTATGGCTACACCTTC.

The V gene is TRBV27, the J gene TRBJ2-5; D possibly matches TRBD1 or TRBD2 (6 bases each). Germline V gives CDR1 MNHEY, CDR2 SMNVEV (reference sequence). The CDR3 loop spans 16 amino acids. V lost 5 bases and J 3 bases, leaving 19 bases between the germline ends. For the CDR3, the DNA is TGTGCCAGCAGTGGGGGGCCAGCGGAGGGGGAAGAGACCCAGTACTTC. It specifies CASSGGPAEGEETQYF.

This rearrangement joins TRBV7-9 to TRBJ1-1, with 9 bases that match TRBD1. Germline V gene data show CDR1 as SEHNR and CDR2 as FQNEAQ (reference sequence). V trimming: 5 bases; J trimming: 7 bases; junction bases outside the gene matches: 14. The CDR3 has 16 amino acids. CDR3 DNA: TGTGCCAGCAGCACCAGATTGGGACAGGGCGCGAGTGAAGCTTTCTTT. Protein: CASSTRLGQGASEAFF.

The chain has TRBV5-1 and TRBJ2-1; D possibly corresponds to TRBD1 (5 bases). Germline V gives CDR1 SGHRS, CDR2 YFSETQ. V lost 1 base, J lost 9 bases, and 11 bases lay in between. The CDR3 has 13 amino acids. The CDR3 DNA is TGCGCCAGCAGCTTGCTTCAGGGTGGTGAGCAGTTCTTC. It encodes CASSLLQGGEQFF.

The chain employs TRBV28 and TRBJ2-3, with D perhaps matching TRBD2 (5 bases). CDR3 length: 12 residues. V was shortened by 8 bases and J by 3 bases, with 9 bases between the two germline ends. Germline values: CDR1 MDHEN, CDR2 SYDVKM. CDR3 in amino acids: CASRLQTDTQYF. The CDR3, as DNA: TGTGCCAGCCGACTACAGACAGATACGCAGTATTTT. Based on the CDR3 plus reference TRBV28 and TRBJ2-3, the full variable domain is DVKVTQSSRYLVKRTGEKVFLECVQDMDHENMFWYRQDPGLGLRLIYFSYDVKMKEKGDIPEGYSVSREKKERFSLILESASTNQTSMYLCASRLQTDTQYFGPGTRLTVL.

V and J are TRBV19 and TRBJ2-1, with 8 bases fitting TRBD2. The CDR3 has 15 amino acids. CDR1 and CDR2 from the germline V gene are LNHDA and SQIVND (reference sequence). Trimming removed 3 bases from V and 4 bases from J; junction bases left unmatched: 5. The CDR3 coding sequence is TGTGCCAGTAGTATCTCAGCGGGAGTATACAATGAGCAGTTCTTC. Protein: CASSISAGVYNEQFF.

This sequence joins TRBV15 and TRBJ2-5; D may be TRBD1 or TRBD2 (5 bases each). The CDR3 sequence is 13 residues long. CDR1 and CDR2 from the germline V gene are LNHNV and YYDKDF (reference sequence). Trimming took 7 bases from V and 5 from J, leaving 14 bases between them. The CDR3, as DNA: TGTGCCACCACTTCTCGGGACGGCGAGACCCAGTACTTC. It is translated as CATTSRDGETQYF. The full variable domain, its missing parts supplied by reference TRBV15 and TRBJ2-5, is DAMVIQNPRYQVTQFGKPVTLSCSQTLNHNVMYWYQQKSSQAPKLLFHYYDKDFNNEADTPDNFQSRRPNTSFCFLDIRSPGLGDTAMYLCATTSRDGETQYFGPGTRLLVL.

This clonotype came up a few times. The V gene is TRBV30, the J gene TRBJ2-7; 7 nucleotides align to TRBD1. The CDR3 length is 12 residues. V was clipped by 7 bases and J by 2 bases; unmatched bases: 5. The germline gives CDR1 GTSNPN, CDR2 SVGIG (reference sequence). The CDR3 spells CASRTGTYEQYF. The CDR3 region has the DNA TGTGCCTCGCGGACAGGAACCTACGAGCAGTACTTC.

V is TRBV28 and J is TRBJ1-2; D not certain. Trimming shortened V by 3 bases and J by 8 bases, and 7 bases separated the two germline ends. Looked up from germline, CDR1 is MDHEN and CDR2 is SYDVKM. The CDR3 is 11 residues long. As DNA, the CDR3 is TGTGCCAGCAGTTTTGTGAGCGGCTACACCTTC. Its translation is CASSFVSGYTF.

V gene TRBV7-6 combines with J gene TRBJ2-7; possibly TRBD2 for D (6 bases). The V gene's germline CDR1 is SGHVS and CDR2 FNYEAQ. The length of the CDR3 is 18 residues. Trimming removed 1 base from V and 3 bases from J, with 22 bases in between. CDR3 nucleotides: TGTGCCAGCAGCTTAGGGGACGCAGGTTCCGGGGGATACTACGAGCAGTACTTC. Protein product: CASSLGDAGSGGYYEQYF.

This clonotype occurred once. The DNA for the CDR3 is TGCAGTGCTAGAGATCTGGGCCGAGCCTACGAGCAGTACTTC. Its translation is CSARDLGRAYEQYF. The V call is TRBV20-1, the J call TRBJ2-7; D is unclear. The germline V gene encodes CDR1 DFQATT and CDR2 SNEGSKA (reference sequence). The length of the CDR3 is 14 residues. The germline V and J ends were trimmed by 0 bases and 2 bases, with 11 bases remaining between them.

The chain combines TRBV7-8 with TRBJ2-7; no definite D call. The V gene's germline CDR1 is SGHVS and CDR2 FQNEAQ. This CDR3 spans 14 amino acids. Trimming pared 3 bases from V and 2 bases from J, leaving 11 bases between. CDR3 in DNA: TGTGCCAGCAGCTTTCGGACGGTAACCTACGAGCAGTACTTC. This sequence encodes CASSFRTVTYEQYF.

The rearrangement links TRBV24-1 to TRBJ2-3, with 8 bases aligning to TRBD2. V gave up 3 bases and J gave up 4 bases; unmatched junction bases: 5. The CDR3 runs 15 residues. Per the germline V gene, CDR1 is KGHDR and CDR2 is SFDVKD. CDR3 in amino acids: CATSDLSGNPDTQYF. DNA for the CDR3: TGTGCCACCAGTGATCTTAGCGGGAACCCAGATACGCAGTATTTT.

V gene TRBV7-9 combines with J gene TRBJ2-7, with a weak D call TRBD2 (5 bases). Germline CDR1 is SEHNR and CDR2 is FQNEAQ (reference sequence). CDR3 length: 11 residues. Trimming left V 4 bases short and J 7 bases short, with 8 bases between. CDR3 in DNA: TGTGCCAGCAGCTGGGAGCGGGAGCAGTACTTC. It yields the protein CASSWEREQYF.

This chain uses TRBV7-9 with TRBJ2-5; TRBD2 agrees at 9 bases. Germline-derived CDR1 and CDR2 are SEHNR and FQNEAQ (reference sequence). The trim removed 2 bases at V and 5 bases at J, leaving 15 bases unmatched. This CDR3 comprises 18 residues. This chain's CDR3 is CASSLYAWPSGAVETQYF. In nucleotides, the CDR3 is TGTGCCAGCAGCTTATATGCATGGCCTAGCGGGGCTGTGGAGACCCAGTACTTC.